A selection of T cell receptor beta chains follows, all from one sample in a study of a mutant IDH1 vaccine in newly diagnosed glioma. Produced via immunoSEQ multiplex PCR; TCRdb's table is partial and in-frame only. The repertoire holds around 56,000 clones, 75% to 95% seen once, with 2% to 3% in the top ten. Source: PBMCs, taken from a glioma patient treated with radiotherapy, temozolomide or both. These receptors all stem from a man aged 50 to 59 with glioma. Both conserved end residues are part of each CDR3. A D gene is named only where the DNA matches it firmly. A clone size is listed for some rows: how often the clone was seen (once, few, many), or a class if it is expanded.

d_call: .; v_call: TRBV7-2; j_call: TRBJ2-2; clone_size: .; cdr3_aa: CASRHTGELFF; cdr3_nt: TGTGCCAGCAGACATACCGGGGAGCTGTTTTTT
d_call: .; v_call: TRBV7-2; j_call: TRBJ1-4; clone_size: .; cdr3_aa: CASSLTRLGGGEKLFF; cdr3_nt: TGTGCCAGCAGCTTAACACGCCTGGGGGGCGGCGAAAAACTGTTTTTT
d_call: TRBD1; v_call: TRBV2; j_call: TRBJ1-5; clone_size: .; cdr3_aa: CASSPGQRNQPQHF; cdr3_nt: TGTGCCAGCTCTCCGGGACAGCGCAATCAGCCCCAGCATTTT
d_call: .; v_call: TRBV5-1; j_call: TRBJ2-3; clone_size: once; cdr3_aa: CASSLEGPSDTQYF; cdr3_nt: TGCGCCAGCAGCTTGGAGGGGCCGTCAGATACGCAGTATTTT
d_call: .; v_call: TRBV5-4; j_call: TRBJ1-1; clone_size: .; cdr3_aa: CASSLGQYGLNTEAFF; cdr3_nt: TGTGCCAGCAGCCTCGGGCAGTACGGGTTGAACACTGAAGCTTTCTTT
d_call: TRBD1; v_call: TRBV7-9; j_call: TRBJ1-5; clone_size: .; cdr3_aa: CASSQGTGNQPQHF; cdr3_nt: TGTGCCAGCAGTCAGGGGACAGGGAATCAGCCCCAGCATTTT
d_call: TRBD1; v_call: TRBV5-1; j_call: TRBJ2-7; clone_size: few; cdr3_aa: CASRHGVGQDNEQYF; cdr3_nt: TGCGCCAGCAGACACGGCGTGGGACAGGACAACGAGCAGTACTTC
d_call: TRBD1; v_call: TRBV15; j_call: TRBJ1-5; clone_size: .; cdr3_aa: CATRDRGGGSNQPQHF; cdr3_nt: TGTGCCACCAGAGACAGGGGCGGGGGGAGCAATCAGCCCCAGCATTTT
d_call: TRBD2; v_call: TRBV7-2; j_call: TRBJ2-7; clone_size: .; cdr3_aa: CASSLVGRAKYEQYF; cdr3_nt: TGTGCCAGCAGCTTAGTAGGGAGGGCCAAGTACGAGCAGTACTTC
d_call: TRBD2; v_call: TRBV7-3; j_call: TRBJ2-3; clone_size: .; cdr3_aa: CASSLGTSGSSTDTQYF; cdr3_nt: TGTGCCAGCAGCCTCGGGACTAGCGGGTCTAGCACAGATACGCAGTATTTT
d_call: .; v_call: TRBV21-1; j_call: TRBJ2-7; clone_size: .; cdr3_aa: CASSKAAYRPLEQYF; cdr3_nt: TGTGCCAGCAGCAAAGCGGCCTACCGGCCTCTCGAGCAGTACTTC
d_call: .; v_call: TRBV14; j_call: TRBJ1-1; clone_size: .; cdr3_aa: CASSPLGGAGRAFF; cdr3_nt: TGTGCCAGCAGTCCCTTGGGGGGCGCCGGGAGGGCTTTCTTT
d_call: TRBD1; v_call: TRBV15; j_call: TRBJ1-1; clone_size: once; cdr3_aa: CATSPWGQGLMDTEAFF; cdr3_nt: TGTGCCACCAGCCCTTGGGGACAGGGTCTAATGGACACTGAAGCTTTCTTT
d_call: .; v_call: TRBV6-1; j_call: TRBJ2-1; clone_size: .; cdr3_aa: CASSAGYNEQFF; cdr3_nt: TGTGCCAGCAGTGCAGGATACAATGAGCAGTTCTTC
d_call: .; v_call: TRBV4-3; j_call: TRBJ1-2; clone_size: .; cdr3_aa: CASSPRTGANYGYTF; cdr3_nt: TGCGCCAGCAGCCCCCGAACAGGAGCTAACTATGGCTACACCTTC
d_call: TRBD1; v_call: TRBV4-1; j_call: TRBJ2-7; clone_size: .; cdr3_aa: CASSVGTGTWEQYF; cdr3_nt: TGCGCCAGCAGCGTCGGGACAGGGACTTGGGAGCAGTACTTC
d_call: .; v_call: TRBV5-6; j_call: TRBJ1-2; clone_size: .; cdr3_aa: CASSLRGRGYGYTF; cdr3_nt: TGTGCCAGCAGCTTGAGGGGGAGGGGTTATGGCTACACCTTC
d_call: .; v_call: TRBV19; j_call: TRBJ2-6; clone_size: .; cdr3_aa: CASSGSGANVLTF; cdr3_nt: TGTGCCAGTAGTGGGTCTGGGGCCAACGTCCTGACTTTC
d_call: TRBD1; v_call: TRBV10-3; j_call: TRBJ2-7; clone_size: once; cdr3_aa: CAISESMDRGYEQYF; cdr3_nt: TGTGCCATCAGTGAGTCGATGGACAGGGGATATGAGCAGTACTTC
d_call: .; v_call: TRBV18; j_call: TRBJ2-7; clone_size: .; cdr3_aa: CASSPSGGTRSYEQYF; cdr3_nt: TGTGCCAGCTCACCATCGGGCGGGACTCGCTCCTACGAGCAGTACTTC
d_call: TRBD2; v_call: TRBV7-9; j_call: TRBJ2-7; clone_size: .; cdr3_aa: CASSFFLAGGHEQYF; cdr3_nt: TGTGCCAGCAGCTTTTTTCTAGCGGGAGGACACGAGCAGTACTTC
d_call: TRBD1; v_call: TRBV5-1; j_call: TRBJ2-7; clone_size: .; cdr3_aa: CASGPMTGGGYEQYF; cdr3_nt: TGCGCCAGCGGGCCAATGACAGGGGGGGGCTACGAGCAGTACTTC
d_call: .; v_call: TRBV28; j_call: TRBJ1-2; clone_size: few; cdr3_aa: CASSLVVGNYGYTF; cdr3_nt: TGTGCCAGCAGTTTAGTTGTCGGTAACTATGGCTACACCTTC
d_call: .; v_call: TRBV7-9; j_call: TRBJ2-1; clone_size: .; cdr3_aa: CASSPGKGFEQFF; cdr3_nt: TGTGCCAGCAGCCCGGGGAAGGGGTTTGAGCAGTTCTTC
d_call: .; v_call: TRBV9; j_call: TRBJ2-3; clone_size: .; cdr3_aa: CASSVGGADTQYF; cdr3_nt: TGTGCCAGCAGCGTAGGAGGCGCAGATACGCAGTATTTT